Only a few counts were recorded for the clone carrying this TCR beta chain. The antigen is unknown. Synthetically made TCR analog templates were put into each PCR as spikes. Sequencing used immunoSEQ multiplex PCR; TCRdb keeps in-frame clones, though not all of them. The table lists around 110,000 clones, 75% to 90% of them singletons. The V gene's germline CDR1 is SGHNT and CDR2 YYREEE (reference sequence). The ends lost 6 bases at V and 7 bases at J; junction bases unmatched: 9. This CDR3 is 15 amino acids long. Time point here: peripheral blood 6 weeks after treatment start. These data are taken from a study of PD-L1 blockade in urothelial cancer. Study context: Before enrollment, 0 to 3 chemotherapy regimens had been given to patients. Regarding the study as a whole: Prediction of better survival came from below-median pretreatment blood TCR clonality.

This specimen consisted of PBMCs, obtained around atezolizumab (anti-PD-L1) treatment. The rearrangement joins TRBV5-4 to TRBJ1-6, with TRBD1 identical over 8 bases. The sequence was collected from a man aged 55 to 70 with urothelial cancer. CDR3 nucleotide sequence: TGTGCCAGCAACCAACAGGGGGGTGGGAATTCACCCCTCCACTTT. Protein sequence: CASNQQGGGNSPLHF. Full variable domain (outside the CDR3, taken from reference TRBV5-4 and TRBJ1-6): ETGVTQSPTHLIKTRGQQVTLRCSSQSGHNTVSWYQQALGQGPQFIFQYYREEENGRGNFPPRFSGLQFPNYSSELNVNALELDDSALYLCASNQQGGGNSPLHFGNGTRLTVT.